This T cell receptor (beta chain) was retrieved from a study of cytomegalovirus exposure and HLA in healthy donors. Of note for this clone: Its antigen is still unknown.

The PCR made use of 60 Vbeta and 13 Jbeta primers. Libraries were prepared by immunoSEQ multiplex PCR; TCRdb keeps only in-frame clonotypes and omits some of them. The table records about 110,000 clones, roughly 70% of them present only once. Points from the study as a whole: Highly shared sequence variants in one cluster were likely a sequencing artifact.

This CDR3 has 15 residues. The V segment lost 3 bases and the J segment 7 bases; nucleotides outside the gene matches: 11. Germline values: CDR1 SQVTM, CDR2 ANQGSEA. Material for sequencing was PBMCs. The receptor comes from a man between 18 and 35 years old in good health and CMV-seropositive. The J gene is TRBJ2-1, the V gene TRBV29-1; TRBD2 aligns across 8 bases. The CDR3 sequence: CSVDQVGRGVNEQFF. CDR3 nucleotide sequence: TGCAGCGTTGACCAAGTGGGGCGGGGGGTTAATGAGCAGTTCTTC.